One sample yielded the 29 T cell receptor beta chains listed below, sequenced in a study of post-analysis software for immune sequencing data (dated by TCRdb to the mid-2010s). Findings and caveats that apply to the study as a whole: Significantly higher frequencies in patients than in controls were found for roughly 5 TRBV segments, including TRBV5-6, TRBV5-1 and TRBV20-1.

The library was generated by PCR. Sequencer: Illumina HiSeq 2500. To reduce PCR and sequencing biases, unique molecular identifiers were incorporated into the TCR beta cDNA libraries. The public reads were quality trimmed at Q25 with fastp and then assembled into clones with MiXCR by TCRdb, keeping productive beta chains. All rows with the same CDR3 protein become a single entry with the most common DNA and genes. Within this sample are about 460,000 distinct CDR3 sequences, with around 40% of them counted one time only. About 12% of the sample is held by the ten biggest clonotypes. Their recognized antigens are unknown. Sequenced: blood. The origin of the receptors is a girl between 10 and 17 years old with multiple sclerosis.

This clonotype was picked up a small number of times. The rearrangement joins TRBV19 to TRBJ2-1; weak D call: TRBD2 (6 bases). The length of the CDR3 is 15 residues. V was pared by 4 bases and J by 7 bases, with 17 bases between. The germline V gene encodes CDR1 LNHDA and CDR2 SQIVND (reference sequence). The CDR3 loop is CASSNYLASRNEQFF. In DNA, the CDR3 is TGTGCCAGTAGTAATTACCTAGCGAGCCGAAATGAGCAGTTCTTC.

The chain has TRBV6-1 and TRBJ1-6; D uncertain. V was shortened by 7 bases and J by 12 bases, with 16 bases between the two germline ends. The CDR3 totals 13 residues. CDR1 and CDR2 (germline): MNHNS, SASEGT. CDR3 sequence (DNA): TGTGCCAGCACTATGGACCCGCGGGGACCCCTCCACTTT. Translating gives CASTMDPRGPLHF.

The rearrangement joins TRBV27 to TRBJ2-7; 7 bases fit TRBD2. This CDR3 comprises 15 residues. The germline V gene encodes CDR1 MNHEY and CDR2 SMNVEV (reference sequence). V trimming: 2 bases; J trimming: 2 bases; junction bases outside the gene matches: 6. The CDR3: CASSLGRAATYEQYF. CDR3 DNA: TGTGCCAGCAGTTTAGGGAGGGCCGCAACCTACGAGCAGTACTTC.

The CDR3, as DNA: TGCGCCAGCTGTGGGTCCGGGGGCTACAATGAGCAGTTCTTC. Residues: CASCGSGGYNEQFF. This rearrangement joins TRBV5-1 to TRBJ2-1; TRBD2 is a possible D gene (6 bases). This CDR3 spans 14 amino acids. Germline CDR1 reads SGHRS; CDR2 reads YFSETQ. The V end lost 7 bases, the J end lost 3 bases, and 14 bases lay between the germline ends.

This clonotype was picked up a small number of times. This chain links TRBV7-9 with TRBJ2-7; D may be TRBD1 or TRBD2 (6 bases each). The CDR3 spans 15 residues. Germline V lookup: CDR1 SEHNR, CDR2 FQNEAQ (reference sequence). V gave up 1 base and J gave up 0 bases, with 10 bases separating them. In nucleotides, the CDR3 is TGTGCCAGCAGCTTAGGGGGGGCGGACTCCTACGAGCAGTACTTC. Translating gives CASSLGGADSYEQYF. Variable domain in full (rest from reference TRBV7-9 and TRBJ2-7): DTGVSQNPRHKITKRGQNVTFRCDPISEHNRLYWYRQTLGQGPEFLTYFQNEAQLEKSRLLSDRFSAERPKGSFSTLEIQRTEQGDSAMYLCASSLGGADSYEQYFGPGTRLTVT.

The rearrangement uses TRBV20-1 and TRBJ2-1, with D possibly being TRBD2 (6 bases). The V and J ends lost 4 bases and 0 bases respectively, with 13 bases between them. In germline, CDR1 is DFQATT, CDR2 SNEGSKA (reference sequence). This CDR3 is built from 15 residues. CDR3 residues: CSATIAESSYNEQFF. The CDR3 DNA reads TGCAGTGCTACAATAGCGGAAAGCTCCTACAATGAGCAGTTCTTC.

The chain recombines TRBV18 with TRBJ1-1; D is undetermined. Trimming cost V 3 bases and J 3 bases, with 11 bases left between them. Germline lookup yields CDR1 KGHSH and CDR2 LQKENI. The CDR3 is 14 amino acids. The CDR3 is CASSPIETDTEAFF. The CDR3 coding sequence is TGTGCCAGCTCACCTATAGAAACGGACACTGAAGCTTTCTTT.

The rearrangement joins TRBV5-5 to TRBJ1-2; D call uncertain. CDR1 is SGHKS, CDR2 YYEKEE, per germline (reference sequence). V shed 0 bases and J shed 8 bases, with 8 bases lying between them. This CDR3 is built from 12 residues. The CDR3 sequence is CASSLAGPGYTF. As DNA, the CDR3 is TGTGCCAGCAGCTTGGCTGGGCCCGGCTACACCTTC.

The rearrangement joins TRBV6-5 to TRBJ2-1, with D possibly matching TRBD2 (6 bases). CDR1 is MNHEY and CDR2 is SVGAGI in the germline V gene. There are 16 residues in the CDR3. Trimming stripped 0 bases from V and 3 bases from J, with 12 bases between. The CDR3 sequence: CASSYSYGSHYNEQFF. The CDR3 DNA is TGTGCCAGCAGTTACTCCTACGGGAGCCACTACAATGAGCAGTTCTTC.

The genes are TRBV5-1 and TRBJ1-1; 7 positions agree with TRBD1. V shed 4 bases, J shed 0 bases, and the junction held 6 bases outside the gene matches. The CDR3 is made up of 15 amino acids. Germline V gene data show CDR1 as SGHRS and CDR2 as YFSETQ. The CDR3 protein is CASSRMTGMNTEAFF. The CDR3 DNA sequence: TGCGCCAGCAGCCGTATGACAGGGATGAACACTGAAGCTTTCTTT.

This clonotype has a handful of counts. The CDR3: CSVGGFFQADTQYF. The CDR3 DNA reads TGCAGCGTTGGTGGGTTTTTTCAGGCAGATACGCAGTATTTT. The chain joins TRBV29-1 to TRBJ2-3, with D hard to call. Trimming pared 4 bases from V and 4 bases from J, leaving 15 bases between. This CDR3 comprises 14 residues. CDR1 is SQVTM and CDR2 is ANQGSEA in the germline V gene.

There are a few counts of this clonotype. This rearrangement joins TRBV11-1 to TRBJ2-1; 8 nucleotides align to TRBD2. This CDR3 comprises 14 residues. CDR1 SGHAT and CDR2 FQDESV come from the germline V gene (reference sequence). J was trimmed by 3 bases and V by 5 bases; bases with no gene match: 3. The CDR3 reads CASSPGLGYNEQFF. CDR3 in DNA: TGTGCCAGCAGCCCGGGACTAGGCTACAATGAGCAGTTCTTC. Full variable domain (rest looked up from reference TRBV11-1 and TRBJ2-1): EAEVAQSPRYKITEKSQAVAFWCDPISGHATLYWYRQILGQGPELLVQFQDESVVDDSQLPKDRFSAERLKGVDSTLKIQPAELGDSAMYLCASSPGLGYNEQFFGPGTRLTVL.

A note on this clonotype: The junction does not match germline at one end; this may be a read error. V gene TRBV6-5 combines with J gene TRBJ1-2; the D gene is possibly TRBD1 (5 bases). This CDR3 region has 14 residues. Germline lookup yields CDR1 MNHEY and CDR2 SVGAGI. CDR3 amino acids: CASNPGPANYGCTF. CDR3 DNA: TGTGCCAGCAATCCGGGGCCAGCTAACTATGGCTGCACCTTC.

This clonotype was seen more than once but under ten times. The chain links TRBV7-2 to TRBJ2-1; D ambiguous. The CDR3 consists of 13 residues. Germline values: CDR1 SGHTA, CDR2 FQGNSA. Trimming cost V 5 bases and J 8 bases, with 13 bases left between them. This CDR3 is CASSETNLHEQFF. As DNA, the CDR3 is TGTGCCAGCAGCGAAACTAATTTGCATGAGCAGTTCTTC.

This clonotype was detected a few times. This chain joins TRBV7-2 and TRBJ1-5, with no clear D. CDR1 SGHTA and CDR2 FQGNSA come from the germline V gene. The CDR3 consists of 14 residues. Trimming cost V 5 bases and J 3 bases, with 11 bases left between them. CDR3 DNA sequence: TGTGCCAGCAGCCACGGTCAGAACAATCAGCCCCAGCATTTT. It encodes CASSHGQNNQPQHF.

This clonotype has a handful of counts. This chain links TRBV6-6 with TRBJ2-3, with 8 bases aligning to TRBD2. This CDR3 has 15 residues. V lost 4 bases and J lost 4; bases outside the gene matches: 7. Germline V gives CDR1 MNHNY, CDR2 SVGAGI (reference sequence). The CDR3 region is CASSSLLAGPDTQYF. In DNA, the CDR3 is TGTGCCAGCAGTTCTCTCCTAGCGGGTCCAGATACGCAGTATTTT.

The rearrangement joins TRBV7-3 to TRBJ2-1, with 10 positions matching TRBD2. This CDR3 has 16 residues. Germline CDR1 SGHTA, CDR2 FQGTGA. Trimming removed 5 bases from V and 2 bases from J; junction bases left unmatched: 6. CDR3: CASSRASGSTYNEQFF. The CDR3 region has the DNA TGTGCCAGCAGCCGTGCTAGCGGGAGTACCTACAATGAGCAGTTCTTC.

This chain connects TRBV20-1 to TRBJ1-5; TRBD1 matches at 7 bases. Germline lookup yields CDR1 DFQATT and CDR2 SNEGSKA (reference sequence). V was pared by 1 base and J by 3 bases, with 9 bases of the junction left unmatched. There are 16 residues in the CDR3. Written as DNA, the CDR3 is TGCAGTGCTAGAGGCAGAATCGGGACAGTCAATCAGCCCCAGCATTTT. Translating gives CSARGRIGTVNQPQHF.

This CDR3 reads CASSLRTPNTGELFF. CDR3 bases: TGTGCCAGCAGTTTAAGGACTCCGAACACCGGGGAGCTGTTTTTT. V and J are TRBV12-3 or TRBV12-4 and TRBJ2-2, with a weak D call TRBD2 (5 bases). The CDR3 sequence is 15 residues long. The V end lost 2 bases, the J end lost 0 bases, and 7 bases lay between the germline ends.

The chain carries TRBV10-2 and TRBJ2-5; TRBD1 matches at 7 bases. The V and J ends lost 4 bases and 5 bases, in that order; junction bases with no gene match: 7. Germline loops: CDR1 WSHSY, CDR2 SAAADI. The CDR3 consists of 14 residues. The CDR3 bases are TGCGCCAGCAGTGTCTACAGGGGTCTTGAGACCCAGTACTTC. It yields the protein CASSVYRGLETQYF.

This clonotype was counted only a few times. The chain has TRBV7-3 and TRBJ2-3; D gene unclear. The V gene's germline CDR1 is SGHTA and CDR2 FQGTGA. Trimming stripped 5 bases from V and 4 bases from J, with 13 bases between. The CDR3 contains 14 residues. The CDR3 is CASSPTISPDTQYF. CDR3 in DNA: TGTGCCAGCAGCCCAACAATCTCGCCAGATACGCAGTATTTT.

The J gene is TRBJ1-5, the V gene TRBV6-6; D is perhaps TRBD1 (6 bases). This CDR3 is 14 amino acids long. The V gene's germline CDR1 is MNHNY and CDR2 SVGAGI (reference sequence). Trimming stripped 5 bases from V and 7 bases from J, with 15 bases between. In nucleotides, the CDR3 is TGTGCCAGCAGTGTTACAGGGCTCCGGCAGCCCCAGCATTTT. Translation: CASSVTGLRQPQHF.

This clonotype has a handful of counts. The rearrangement joins TRBV28 to TRBJ2-1; no firm D call. This CDR3 spans 13 amino acids. The ends were cut back, 2 bases at V and 4 bases at J, with 6 bases in the middle. The V gene's germline CDR1 is MDHEN and CDR2 SYDVKM. CDR3 bases: TGTGCCAGCAGTTTAATATCGTACAATGAGCAGTTCTTC. Translating it yields CASSLISYNEQFF.

J is TRBJ2-4 and V is TRBV27; D unclear. In germline, CDR1 is MNHEY, CDR2 SMNVEV (reference sequence). The CDR3 length is 17 residues. The V end lost 2 bases, the J end lost 0 bases, and 14 bases lay between the germline ends. CDR3 coding DNA: TGTGCCAGCAGTTTAAAGGCAGACCCCCTAGCCAAAAACATTCAGTACTTC. It codes for CASSLKADPLAKNIQYF.

V and J are TRBV6-6 and TRBJ2-2, with 11 bases identical to TRBD1. Germline V gene lookup returns CDR1 MNHNY and CDR2 SVGAGI (reference sequence). CDR3 length: 13 residues. With V trimmed by 6 bases and J by 7 bases, 1 base remained unmatched. CDR3 protein: CASSGTGGGELFF. CDR3 DNA sequence: TGTGCCAGCAGCGGGACAGGGGGCGGGGAGCTGTTTTTT.

This clonotype was seen only a few times. The chain is built from TRBV6-6 and TRBJ2-7; D gene unclear. The CDR3 totals 12 residues. In germline, CDR1 is MNHNY, CDR2 SVGAGI (reference sequence). Trimming shortened V by 5 bases and J by 3 bases, and 8 bases separated the two germline ends. The CDR3 DNA is TGTGCCAGCAGTGGCAGAGACTACGAGCAGTACTTC. It yields the protein CASSGRDYEQYF.

V usage is TRBV4-3 and J usage is TRBJ2-7, with TRBD1 as a possible D gene (6 bases). The V end was cut by 1 base, the J end by 2 bases, with 15 bases between. The CDR3 extends over 16 amino acids. The germline CDR1 and CDR2 sequences are LGHNA and YSLEER. The CDR3 DNA reads as TGCGCCAGCAGCCAAGGTGCCGGAAGGACAGCCTACGAGCAGTACTTC. Translated, it gives CASSQGAGRTAYEQYF.

The chain joins TRBV5-4 to TRBJ2-3; tentatively, D is TRBD2 (5 bases). Looked up from germline, CDR1 is SGHNT and CDR2 is YYREEE (reference sequence). There are 13 residues in the CDR3. V was trimmed by 8 bases and J by 6 bases, leaving 16 bases between them. The CDR3 nucleotides read TGTGCCAGAGTAGCGTCGCCTCCTGATACGCAGTATTTT. It codes for CARVASPPDTQYF.

About this clonotype itself: At one boundary the junction diverges from the germline segment, which might be a read error. V is TRBV7-3 and J is TRBJ2-7; 12 nucleotides line up with TRBD2. CDR3 length equals 15 residues. Germline CDR1 is SGHTA and CDR2 is FQGTGA. Written as DNA, the CDR3 is TGTACCAGCAGCCTAGCGGGAGGGCCATCCTACGAGCAGTACTTC. This translates into CTSSLAGGPSYEQYF.